Listed here are 24 T cell receptor beta chains from one sample, sequenced in a study of blood T cell repertoires in COVID-19. Method: immunoSEQ multiplex PCR; TCRdb's copy keeps in-frame clones and lacks some. The repertoire includes 200,000 to 250,000 clones, around 84% of them detected once, and more than 2.5% sits in the top ten. Sequencing was done on a sample of peripheral blood. These receptors were taken from a man between 60 and 75 years old with acute or convalescent COVID-19.

V and J are TRBV5-1 and TRBJ2-1; a possible D gene is TRBD2 (6 bases). Germline V CDR1 and CDR2: SGHRS, YFSETQ. The CDR3 is made up of 14 amino acids. V was trimmed by 2 bases and J by 1 base, leaving 7 bases between them. CDR3 amino acids: CASSFGGSYNEQFF. CDR3 nucleotide sequence: TGCGCCAGCAGCTTCGGGGGTTCCTACAATGAGCAGTTCTTC.

The chain employs TRBV12-3 or TRBV12-4 and TRBJ1-2; 7 nucleotides align to TRBD1. With V trimmed by 4 bases and J by 6 bases, 5 bases remained unmatched. The CDR3 consists of 13 residues. CDR3 in DNA: TGTGCCAGCAGTTGGGGCAGGGGGGATGGCTACACCTTC. Protein product: CASSWGRGDGYTF.

The rearrangement joins TRBV24-1 to TRBJ2-7; 8 bases line up with TRBD1. Trimming removed 6 bases from V and 4 bases from J; junction bases left unmatched: 10. Germline CDR1 is KGHDR and CDR2 is SFDVKD. The CDR3 runs 15 residues. The CDR3 is CATSPKGTGSYEQYF. The CDR3 DNA reads as TGTGCCACCAGTCCCAAGGGGACAGGCTCATACGAGCAGTACTTC.

The V gene is TRBV28, the J gene TRBJ2-5; 9 bases are a match to TRBD1. The CDR3 spans 16 residues. Germline CDR1 MDHEN, CDR2 SYDVKM. V lost 2 bases to trimming and J lost 1 base; unmatched junction nucleotides: 5. The CDR3 sequence: CASSLGTGRGQETQYF. CDR3 DNA: TGTGCCAGCAGTTTAGGGACAGGGAGAGGCCAAGAGACCCAGTACTTC.

The chain is built from TRBV15 and TRBJ1-2, with D perhaps matching TRBD1 (6 bases). Germline CDR1 is LNHNV and CDR2 is YYDKDF (reference sequence). Trimming cost V 0 bases and J 5 bases, with 10 bases left between them. The CDR3 spans 14 residues. This chain's CDR3 is CATSRDPTGYGYTF. CDR3 sequence (DNA): TGTGCCACCAGCAGAGATCCCACAGGGTATGGCTACACCTTC.

The chain employs TRBV13 and TRBJ2-4; 7 bases fit TRBD1. The CDR3 length is 19 residues. CDR1 is PRHDT and CDR2 is FYEKMQ in the germline V gene (reference sequence). Trimming cost V 4 bases and J 8 bases; bases outside gene matches: 23. The CDR3 spells CASSSLQQGTANQKYIQYF. The CDR3 coding sequence is TGTGCCAGCAGCTCCCTCCAGCAAGGGACAGCAAACCAAAAATACATTCAGTACTTC.

The chain is built from TRBV5-5 and TRBJ1-5; 12 nucleotides align to TRBD1. CDR3 size: 17 residues. In germline, CDR1 is SGHKS, CDR2 YYEKEE (reference sequence). Unmatched junction bases numbered 11, after V lost 4 bases and J lost 6 bases. Here the CDR3 reads CASSPPGTGGAGQPQHF. The CDR3 nucleotides read TGTGCCAGCAGCCCTCCCGGGACAGGGGGCGCGGGTCAGCCCCAGCATTTT.

V is TRBV2 and J is TRBJ2-1; a weak D match, TRBD2 (6 bases). The CDR3 contains 11 residues. Trimming pared 10 bases from V and 12 bases from J, leaving 16 bases between. Germline V gives CDR1 SNHLY, CDR2 FYNNEI. The DNA of the CDR3 is TGTGCCACCACGGAGGGGCCCGGGCAGTTCTTC. Protein sequence: CATTEGPGQFF.

The chain is built from TRBV14 and TRBJ2-7; possibly TRBD1 for D (5 bases). Trimming pared 1 base from V and 2 bases from J, leaving 15 bases between. The CDR3 has 16 residues. The germline V gene encodes CDR1 SGHDN and CDR2 FVKESK. CDR3 sequence (DNA): TGTGCCAGCAGCCAAGTGTCAGGGCGTGGCCCCTACGAGCAGTACTTC. It translates to CASSQVSGRGPYEQYF.

The rearrangement links TRBV6-5 to TRBJ2-7, with D maybe TRBD1 (6 bases). Trimming took off 7 bases at V and 2 bases at J, with 18 bases between the two ends. The CDR3 spans 15 residues. Germline V gene sequence: CDR1 MNHEY, CDR2 SVGAGI. CDR3 in DNA: TGTGCCAGCATGAATCCGGGACAATTCCCCTACGAGCAGTACTTC. Its protein is CASMNPGQFPYEQYF.

The chain carries TRBV3-1 (or the pseudogene TRBV3-2) and TRBJ2-7; 7 bases fit TRBD1. The V gene's germline CDR1 is LGHDT and CDR2 YNNKEL (reference sequence). V lost 4 bases to trimming and J lost 5 bases; unmatched junction nucleotides: 5. The CDR3 has 13 amino acids. CDR3 nucleotides: TGTGCCAGCAGCCTGAACAGGGGTAACGAGCAGTACTTC. This translates into CASSLNRGNEQYF.

In regard to this clone: Other DNA sequences in this specimen translate into the identical CDR3. The chain carries TRBV3-1 (or the pseudogene TRBV3-2) and TRBJ2-7, with D possibly matching TRBD2 (5 bases). Germline V CDR1 and CDR2: LGHDT, YNNKEL (reference sequence). This CDR3 spans 14 amino acids. V lost 1 base, J lost 2 bases, and 9 bases lay in between. This CDR3 reads CASSQGSGPYEQYF. CDR3 DNA sequence: TGTGCCAGCAGCCAAGGGAGCGGACCCTACGAGCAGTACTTC.

J is TRBJ1-1 and V is TRBV5-4; D not resolved. CDR3 length: 14 residues. Deletions cut 1 base from V and 1 base from J, with 8 bases between. Germline V gene sequence: CDR1 SGHNT, CDR2 YYREEE (reference sequence). The DNA of the CDR3 is TGTGCCAGCAGCTTGCACAGCCCGAACACTGAAGCTTTCTTT. This encodes CASSLHSPNTEAFF.

CDR3 in DNA: TGTGCCAGCAGCGAAACAGGGGGAGCTAATGAAAAACTGTTTTTT. Protein sequence: CASSETGGANEKLFF. The gene calls are TRBV7-2 and TRBJ1-4, with 8 bases fitting TRBD1. Trimming removed 5 bases from V and 3 bases from J; junction bases left unmatched: 5. The germline V gene encodes CDR1 SGHTA and CDR2 FQGNSA. This CDR3 comprises 15 residues.

This clone came up once. J is TRBJ2-5 and V is TRBV7-3; 10 bases map to TRBD2. The CDR3 extends over 18 amino acids. CDR1 and CDR2 from the germline V gene are SGHTA and FQGTGA. V shed 5 bases, J shed 10 bases, and the junction held 22 bases outside the gene matches. The CDR3, as DNA: TGTGCCAGCAGCCCTTACGGGACTAGCGACTTCATTACTGGGATCCAGTACTTC. Amino acid sequence: CASSPYGTSDFITGIQYF.

This chain connects TRBV19 to TRBJ1-1; D is perhaps TRBD1 (5 bases). The CDR3 contains 13 residues. V was cut by 3 bases and J by 5 bases, with 10 bases left in between. Germline CDR1 reads LNHDA; CDR2 reads SQIVND (reference sequence). The CDR3 loop reads CASSMGGLTEAFF. As DNA, the CDR3 is TGTGCCAGTAGTATGGGGGGGTTGACTGAAGCTTTCTTT.

This sequence joins TRBV6-2 or TRBV6-3 and TRBJ2-7; TRBD2 is a possible D gene (5 bases). This CDR3 contains 13 residues. V shed 6 bases and J shed 3 bases, with 12 bases lying between them. The germline V gene encodes CDR1 MNHEY and CDR2 SVGEGT. This chain's CDR3 is CASSLGLVYEQYF. CDR3 in DNA: TGTGCCAGCAGCCTAGGACTTGTCTACGAGCAGTACTTC.

The chain carries TRBV28 and TRBJ2-2; possible D gene TRBD2, 6 bases. Germline CDR1 MDHEN, CDR2 SYDVKM. This CDR3 contains 14 residues. V lost 6 bases to trimming and J lost 7 bases, with 15 bases between them. DNA of the CDR3: TGTGCCAGCAGGTCGGGACTCCTTATCGGGGAGCTGTTTTTT. As protein: CASRSGLLIGELFF.

This chain links TRBV3-1 (or the pseudogene TRBV3-2) with TRBJ1-2; 10 bases fit TRBD1. The germline V gene encodes CDR1 LGHDT and CDR2 YNNKEL (reference sequence). This CDR3 is built from 16 residues. J lost 7 bases, V lost 4 bases, and 12 bases had no gene match. The CDR3 loop is CASSLKGGTGDAGYTF. The DNA for the CDR3 is TGTGCCAGCAGCCTCAAAGGTGGGACAGGGGATGCTGGCTACACCTTC.

This chain links TRBV18 with TRBJ2-7; 7 positions agree with TRBD1. The CDR3 consists of 15 residues. After removal of 1 base from V and 4 bases from J, the junction contained 7 bases not matched to a gene. CDR1 is KGHSH, CDR2 LQKENI, per germline. CDR3 sequence (DNA): TGTGCCAGCTCACCACTCAACGCAGGGGGATACGAGCAGTACTTC. Amino acids: CASSPLNAGGYEQYF.

This clone has just one count. The chain combines TRBV19 with TRBJ1-3, with D perhaps matching TRBD1 (6 bases). Germline assignment: CDR1 LNHDA and CDR2 SQIVND (reference sequence). Deletions cut 3 bases from V and 4 bases from J, with 10 bases between. CDR3 length equals 14 residues. The CDR3 DNA is TGTGCCAGTAGTATGACGGACAGCGGAAACACCATATATTTT. It specifies CASSMTDSGNTIYF.

The V gene is TRBV19, the J gene TRBJ1-5; 7 positions agree with TRBD1. Germline CDR1 and CDR2: LNHDA and SQIVND (reference sequence). CDR3 size: 16 residues. Trimming took 1 base from V and 3 from J; bases not matched to a gene: 6. The CDR3 protein is CASSIAAGGFNQPQHF. For the CDR3, the DNA is TGTGCCAGTAGTATAGCGGCAGGGGGTTTCAATCAGCCCCAGCATTTT.

The chain combines TRBV11-3 with TRBJ2-1; 8 nucleotides match TRBD1. The CDR3 spans 16 residues. Germline CDR1 reads SGHNT; CDR2 reads YENEEA. V lost 5 bases to trimming and J lost 0 bases; unmatched junction nucleotides: 6. The chain's CDR3 is CASSPRTGLSYNEQFF. CDR3 coding DNA: TGTGCCAGCAGCCCCCGGACAGGGCTCTCCTACAATGAGCAGTTCTTC.

The V and J genes are TRBV6-5 and TRBJ2-3, with 7 bases identical to TRBD1. The CDR3 covers 16 residues. Per the germline V gene, CDR1 is MNHEY and CDR2 is SVGAGI. Germline trimming cut 1 base from V and 4 bases from J; bases unmatched to any gene: 8. CDR3 DNA sequence: TGTGCCAGCAGTTACTTACGGGGTCAGGGGGCAGATACGCAGTATTTT. Residues: CASSYLRGQGADTQYF.